The TCR beta chain described here comes from a study of molecular identifiers for immune sequencing clone quantification (dated by TCRdb to 2016 to 2018). Regarding the study in general: For a replicate experiment, RNA from around 20,000 or 100,000 naive CD8 T cells was divided into five aliquots, of which four were sequenced. This methods study benchmarked molecular-identifier clustering-based TCR repertoire sequencing (MIDCIRS) and TCR RNA copy counting, using CD8 T cells to do so. The paper's findings and limits, for the study overall: Spiked-in Jurkat TCR RNA (about ten copies' worth), which is not part of the donor repertoire, was contained in the naive libraries. Modeling gave roughly 2.9 recovered TCR RNA copies per cell versus around 10 by digital PCR, implying roughly 28% capture efficiency. Clones above 20 RNA copies held over 97% of molecules in CMV-specific effector cells but under 1% in naive cells. Spiked-in Jurkat TCR RNA equivalent to a single cell was reported to be detectable even among 800,000 to 1,000,000 naive CD8 T cells. When barcode sub-clustering was left out, chimeric consensus sequences inflated TCR diversity, with chimeras reaching as high as 47%. Highly expanded clone sizes could be underestimated if identical TCR molecules share a barcode.

The library was made by PCR. The instrument given in TCRdb is NextSeq 500. Bulk TCR libraries were generated as previously described, with the TCR primers listed in Table S5 used. Purification of total RNA was performed with the Qiagen AllPrep DNA/RNA kit. Before analysis, reads from multiple sequencing runs of one library were combined. As for how the authors treated the data: Reads were retained only if their TCR constant sequence matched exactly, and those retained reads were trimmed to 150 nt and grouped according to their 12-nt molecular barcodes. Within each barcode group, reads were sub-clustered at a 15% Levenshtein threshold, and quality-weighted consensus sequences were built per RNA molecule. Non-functional sequences were discarded, and so were lower-count sequences lying one edit away from another sequence. Barcode sub-clusters with fewer than 20% of the maximum read count were removed, based on fitting two negative binomial distributions. TCRdb's own reprocessing of the public reads used fastp at Q25 and MiXCR and kept productive beta chains. Entries are consolidated by CDR3 protein sequence, retaining the most common genes and DNA. The V and J calls were determined by TCRdb, not by the authors. Present in this sample are roughly 630,000 distinct CDR3 sequences, 25% of which were seen just once. The top ten clones comprise about 0.84% of the sample.

Naive CD8 T cell libraries were made from roughly 18,000 to 920,000 sorted cells using 10%, 30% or 50% of purified RNA. Naive CD8 T cells were FACS-sorted as CD8+CD4-CCR7+CD45RA+ on a BD FACSAria II into RLT Plus buffer. Detection sensitivity was tested by spiking Jurkat RNA equal to 9 to 10 TCR copies' worth into samples containing roughly 17,000-1,100,000 naive CD8 T cells. CD8 T cells were enriched with RosetteSep CD8+ T Cell Enrichment Cocktail and Ficoll-Paque, followed by ACK red cell lysis. There are 14 amino acids in the CDR3, from cysteine to phenylalanine inclusive. Solely the CDR3 DNA is kept, with 42 bases framed from the first base. After removal of 6 bases from V and 4 bases from J, the junction retains 6 bases not matched to a gene. On this clonotype itself: Which antigen it targets is not known. No base-level quality is on record; no much larger clone is a single base apart.

The sample was naive CD8+ T cells from blood, with Jurkat cell RNA spiked in. This specimen's cell subset or site label, per the study, means: FACS-sorted CD8+CD4-CCR7+CD45RA+ naive T cells. This receptor was obtained from a human donor in good health. Some libraries in this study had Jurkat cell RNA spiked in. The chain is made from TRBV12-3 or TRBV12-4 and TRBJ2-5; 9 central nucleotides agree with TRBD1. The CDR3 reads CASRPTGGIETQYF. The base sequence is TGTGCCAGCAGGCCGACAGGGGGGATAGAGACCCAGTACTTC.